This T cell receptor beta chain derives from a study of Tregs in tolerant kidney transplant recipients (dated by TCRdb to about 2019). For context, the study as a whole: The transplants used related donors along with nonmyeloablative bone marrow transplantation, and in the human trials mixed chimerism was transient. Before combined kidney and bone marrow transplantation, this study identified donor-specific regulatory T cells using TCRbeta sequencing and then followed those same cells after transplant.

For TCRbeta CDR3 sequencing, genomic DNA from the sorted cells was extracted using the QIAGEN DNeasy Blood and Tissue Kit. High-throughput TCRbeta CDR3 sequencing, which included PCR amplification with bias correction and internal controls, was done commercially through immunoSEQ. As for the original processing: A unique productive TCRbeta sequence was defined by the CDR3 nucleotide sequence when primers matched, and otherwise by the CDR3 amino acid sequence together with the Vbeta and Jbeta genes. As a correction for sorting error, sequences shared between sorted populations at a frequency ratio of 2:1 or less were discarded, and the remaining shared sequences were assigned to the higher population. A sequence counted as donor-reactive if, in CFSE-low cells, the sequence had a frequency of at least 0.01% and was expanded at least 5-fold compared with unstimulated cells. Repertoire divergence was quantified by Jensen-Shannon divergence using the top 100 TCRbeta sequences ranked by frequency. For samples with multiple sequencing runs, sorting error was corrected separately for each run before the runs were pooled. TCRdb provides this immuneACCESS table in a form limited to in-frame rearrangements. Some clones are lacking; in checked studies, under half of them reflect an unresolved V gene, and why the rest are absent is not known. V and J calls and clone size are copied from that table; D and trimming were computed from the DNA. The sample table contains about 100,000 clones; only one count was recorded for roughly 93% of them. The ten largest make up 0.46% of the sample.

What the study reported, not specific to this receptor: For some patients, the PCR primers changed as time went on, which meant samples from those patients could not be compared with one another at the nucleotide level. The most biologically relevant and donor-specific TCRbeta repertoire appeared to be identified by expanding Tregs with activated donor B cells. Biological reproducibility was not examined directly, but technical replication error appeared to be minimal. In tolerant patients, the expansion of donor-specific Tregs was greater than global Treg expansion, suggesting that the expansion was antigen-driven rather than nonspecific. The study was constrained by small patient numbers, and validation of the findings is required in larger populations and under other immunosuppression protocols.

The time point label of this sample denotes: blood sample drawn before combined kidney and bone marrow transplant. Unstimulated Tregs (CD4+CD25+CD127-), CD4+ non-Tregs (CD4+CD25-), CD4 and CD8 cells were FACS-sorted from thawed PBMCs. The patients were several recipients of combined kidney and bone marrow transplants from the ITN036ST trial, and samples were available only from these trial subjects. Healthy control blood was processed to PBMCs by Ficoll density gradient and cryopreserved, and patient PBMCs were collected before and after transplant. V is cut back by 5 bases and J by 4 bases, with 7 bases in the junction unmatched. Taken from the germline V gene (reference sequence), the CDR1 and CDR2 loops are LNHDA and SQIVND. The CDR3, cysteine through phenylalanine, is 16 amino acids long. The retained sequence is limited to the CDR3, 48 bases, with the frame set at the first base. In the case of this clone: The antigen it binds to is not known. Nothing much larger sits one base from this clone, and base qualities are not available.

The origin of this receptor is a human donor who received a combined kidney and bone marrow transplant. Source: CD4+ T cells from blood, taken before the transplant. The V and J genes are TRBV19 and TRBJ2-3; TRBD2 agrees with 12 junctional bases. The CDR3 protein: CASSSTTSGRSDTQYF. The nucleotide sequence is given as TGTGCCAGTAGTTCCACGACTAGCGGGAGATCAGATACGCAGTATTTT.